The 12 T cell receptor beta chains listed next were all sequenced from one sample in a study of T cell repertoires in cytomegalovirus infection. TCRdb used MiXCR to reprocess the reads, holding one entry per CDR3 protein. The sample includes approximately 290,000 distinct CDR3 sequences, about a quarter of them seen just once. Sequencing input: PBMCs. Receptor source: a human donor in good health (CMV status not recorded). Some clones in this sample may be carry-over from other donors' samples.

This clonotype was picked up many times. The gene calls are TRBV7-6 and TRBJ2-3; D may be TRBD2 (5 bases). CDR3 length: 15 residues. Germline loops: CDR1 SGHVS, CDR2 FNYEAQ. Trimming shortened V by 5 bases and J by 2 bases, and 14 bases separated the two germline ends. CDR3 residues: CASSGSFGNTDTQYF. The CDR3 region has the DNA TGTGCCAGCAGCGGGAGCTTTGGGAACACAGATACGCAGTATTTT.

This clonotype was observed a handful of times. The chain joins TRBV12-3 or TRBV12-4 to TRBJ2-3; D is ambiguous. The CDR3 totals 11 residues. V shed 1 base and J shed 14 bases, with 10 bases lying between them. CDR3 nucleotides: TGTGCCAGCAGTTTAGACGGAGACCGGTATTTT. It codes for CASSLDGDRYF.

This clonotype showed up many times. The chain uses TRBV7-2 and TRBJ1-5; D remains unclear. Germline lookup yields CDR1 SGHTA and CDR2 FQGNSA. The CDR3 contains 13 residues. Trimming took 2 bases from V and 10 from J, leaving 12 bases between them. The CDR3 is CASSLNLGVPQHF. CDR3 in DNA: TGTGCCAGCAGCTTAAACCTCGGGGTACCCCAGCATTTT.

This clonotype appeared a single time. The chain uses TRBV20-1 and TRBJ2-7, with D perhaps given as TRBD1 or TRBD2 (5 bases each). The CDR3 has 12 amino acids. The germline V gene has CDR1 DFQATT and CDR2 SNEGSKA (reference sequence). Between the trimmed V and J ends, which lost 3 bases and 3 bases, there was a span of 9 bases. In DNA, the CDR3 is TGCAGTGCTAGTCCTGGGGGCTACGAGCAGTACTTC. Its protein is CSASPGGYEQYF.

The rearrangement links TRBV6-6 to TRBJ1-2, with D uncertain. Per germline, CDR1 MNHNY and CDR2 SVGAGI (reference sequence). The CDR3 runs 12 residues. V lost 2 bases and J 6 bases, leaving 7 bases between the germline ends. The CDR3 nucleotides read TGTGCCAGCAGTTACCGTTCTGATGGCTACACCTTC. Residues: CASSYRSDGYTF.

The table lists this clonotype with a few counts. The chain has TRBV5-4 and TRBJ2-7; 7 positions agree with TRBD2. Germline V lookup: CDR1 SGHNT, CDR2 YYREEE (reference sequence). J lost 7 bases, V lost 6 bases, and 13 bases had no gene match. CDR3 length: 14 amino acids. CDR3 nucleotides: TGTGCCAGCACCCCGTCCCCCGGGGGGAGAGAGCAGTACTTC. Protein product: CASTPSPGGREQYF.

This clonotype was seen a few times. The chain couples TRBV19 to TRBJ2-1; tentatively, D is TRBD1 (7 bases). V was shortened by 8 bases and J by 7 bases, with 9 bases between the two germline ends. The CDR3 runs to 11 residues. The V gene's germline CDR1 is LNHDA and CDR2 SQIVND (reference sequence). The CDR3 loop is CASAGGNEQFF. The CDR3, as DNA: TGTGCCAGTGCAGGGGGGAATGAGCAGTTCTTC.

The chain recombines TRBV7-3 with TRBJ1-3, with unresolved D. With 5 bases removed from V and 4 bases from J, the gap between germline ends came to 12 bases. CDR1 and CDR2 (germline): SGHTA, FQGTGA. The CDR3 runs 14 residues. CDR3 amino acids: CASSDQTLGNTIYF. CDR3 nucleotide sequence: TGTGCCAGCAGCGATCAGACCCTGGGAAACACCATATATTTT. Full variable domain (missing parts from reference TRBV7-3 and TRBJ1-3): GAGVSQTPSNKVTEKGKYVELRCDPISGHTALYWYRQSLGQGPEFLIYFQGTGAADDSGLPNDRFFAVRPEGSVSTLKIQRTERGDSAVYLCASSDQTLGNTIYFGEGSWLTVV.

This clonotype was counted many times. The chain is built from TRBV11-3 and TRBJ2-1, with D possibly being TRBD1 (5 bases). V was shortened by 2 bases and J by 4 bases, with 12 bases between the two germline ends. CDR3 length equals 15 residues. The germline gives CDR1 SGHNT, CDR2 YENEEA. CDR3 nucleotide sequence: TGTGCCAGCAGCTTACGCAGGGCCCATTACAATGAGCAGTTCTTC. It translates to CASSLRRAHYNEQFF. Based on the CDR3 plus reference TRBV11-3 and TRBJ2-1, the full variable domain is EAGVVQSPRYKIIEKKQPVAFWCNPISGHNTLYWYLQNLGQGPELLIRYENEEAVDDSQLPKDRFSAERLKGVDSTLKIQPAELGDSAVYLCASSLRRAHYNEQFFGPGTRLTVL.

J is TRBJ1-5 and V is TRBV18; weak D call: TRBD1 (6 bases). This CDR3 is 16 amino acids long. Germline CDR1 KGHSH, CDR2 LQKENI. The V end lost 5 bases, the J end lost 4 bases, and 18 bases lay between the germline ends. The DNA of the CDR3 is TGTGCCAGCTCATCCAATAGCAGGGGAGGGAATCAGCCCCAGCATTTT. It encodes CASSSNSRGGNQPQHF.

V and J are TRBV29-1 and TRBJ2-3; D is unresolved. This CDR3 is 10 amino acids long. The ends were cut back, 7 bases at V and 2 bases at J, with 4 bases in the middle. Germline CDR1 and CDR2: SQVTM and ANQGSEA. CDR3 sequence: CSANTDTQYF. Here the CDR3 DNA reads TGCAGCGCTAACACAGATACGCAGTATTTT.

This clonotype was seen only a few times. The rearrangement joins TRBV6-2 or TRBV6-3 to TRBJ1-1; no firm D call. The V end was cut by 6 bases, the J end by 4 bases, with 9 bases between. Germline CDR1 and CDR2: MNHEY and SVGEGT. The CDR3 spans 12 residues. Written as DNA, the CDR3 is TGTGCCAGCAGAGACACCACCACTGAAGCTTTCTTT. Translating gives CASRDTTTEAFF.